Sequencing of this TCR beta chain was carried out in a study of vaccination effects on CD4 cells after COVID-19. Across the study: Post-vaccine specimens arrived a median 72 days past the second dose.

TCRdb's copy holds only in-frame clones and misses some; the assay was immunoSEQ multiplex PCR. Found here are roughly 70,000 clones, about 80% of them singletons; the top ten hold 0.8% to 1%. V dropped 2 bases and J dropped 8 bases, with 16 bases sitting between them. CDR1 and CDR2 from the germline V gene are GTSNPN and SVGIG (reference sequence). The CDR3 runs to 14 residues. Regarding this clone: Its matching antigen is unknown.

Findings of the study overall: Cross-reactivity with common cold coronaviruses was shown by only 1 of 255 vaccine-induced clones in healthy vaccinees.

Viral peptide pools were used in the ViraFEST assay to expand antigen-specific CD4+ T cells, and sequencing came afterward. Researchers isolated CD4+ T cells once approximately eleven days of culture had elapsed. Each participant received a vaccine that was either BNT162b2 or mRNA-1273, given as two doses. This receptor was identified in a human donor who received a COVID-19 vaccine. The starting material was CD4+ T cells from PBMCs cultured with HCoV-OC43 spike peptides, obtained after COVID-19 vaccination. Subset: HCoV-OC43 spike overlapping peptide pool stimulation. The rearrangement links TRBV30 to TRBJ1-3; perhaps TRBD1 as D (6 bases). CDR3 nucleotides: TGTGCCTGGAGTCTGGGGGCCAGGCGGGACACCATATATTTT. This codes for CAWSLGARRDTIYF. The full variable domain, completed using reference TRBV30 and TRBJ1-3, is SQTIHQWPATLVQPVGSPLSLECTVEGTSNPNLYWYRQAAGRGLQLLFYSVGIGQISSEVPQNLSASRPQDRQFILSSKKLLLSDSGFYLCAWSLGARRDTIYFGEGSWLTVV.